This record concerns one T cell receptor beta chain sequence. Its antigen is still unknown. This record comes from a study of response to subunit inactivated influenza vaccine. In TCRdb, the RT-PCR reads were re-called with MiXCR into one record per CDR3 protein. Of hundreds of thousands of distinct CDR3 sequences listed, approximately 12% were seen once; the top ten hold roughly 10%. Study results and caveats: The authors offered the suggestion that each seasonal influenza vaccination recruits few new T cells.

This CDR3 spans 13 amino acids. Germline CDR1 reads MNHEY; CDR2 reads SMNVEV (reference sequence). V was pared by 3 bases and J by 1 base, with 6 bases between. V usage is TRBV27 and J usage is TRBJ1-1; D is undetermined. The specimen comprised PBMCs from blood, sampled on the day of vaccination. The TCR originated in a man aged 50-60 years who received an inactivated influenza vaccine. CDR3 nucleotide sequence: TGTGCCAGCAGTTTCAATAAGAACACTGAAGCTTTCTTT. Translated: CASSFNKNTEAFF.